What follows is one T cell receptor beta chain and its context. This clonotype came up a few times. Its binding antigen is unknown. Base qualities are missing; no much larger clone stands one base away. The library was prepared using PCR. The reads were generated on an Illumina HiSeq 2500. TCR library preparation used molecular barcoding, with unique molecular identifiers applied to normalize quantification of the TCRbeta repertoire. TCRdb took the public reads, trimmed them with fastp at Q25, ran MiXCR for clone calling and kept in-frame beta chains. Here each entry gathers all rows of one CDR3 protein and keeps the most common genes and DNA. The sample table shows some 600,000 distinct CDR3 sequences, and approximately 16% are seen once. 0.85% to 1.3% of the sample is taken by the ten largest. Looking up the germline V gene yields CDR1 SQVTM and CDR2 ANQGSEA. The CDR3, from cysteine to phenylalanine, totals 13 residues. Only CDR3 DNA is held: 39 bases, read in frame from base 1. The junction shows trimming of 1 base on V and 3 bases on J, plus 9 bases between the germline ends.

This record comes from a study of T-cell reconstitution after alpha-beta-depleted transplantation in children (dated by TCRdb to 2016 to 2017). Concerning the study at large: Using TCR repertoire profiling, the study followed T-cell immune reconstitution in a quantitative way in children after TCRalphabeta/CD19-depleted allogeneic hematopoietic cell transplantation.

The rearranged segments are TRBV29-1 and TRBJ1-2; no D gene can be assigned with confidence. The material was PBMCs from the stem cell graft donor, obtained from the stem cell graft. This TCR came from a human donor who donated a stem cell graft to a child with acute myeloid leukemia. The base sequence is TGCAGCGTTGAAGGTCTCGCGGACTATGGCTACACCTTC. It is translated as CSVEGLADYGYTF.